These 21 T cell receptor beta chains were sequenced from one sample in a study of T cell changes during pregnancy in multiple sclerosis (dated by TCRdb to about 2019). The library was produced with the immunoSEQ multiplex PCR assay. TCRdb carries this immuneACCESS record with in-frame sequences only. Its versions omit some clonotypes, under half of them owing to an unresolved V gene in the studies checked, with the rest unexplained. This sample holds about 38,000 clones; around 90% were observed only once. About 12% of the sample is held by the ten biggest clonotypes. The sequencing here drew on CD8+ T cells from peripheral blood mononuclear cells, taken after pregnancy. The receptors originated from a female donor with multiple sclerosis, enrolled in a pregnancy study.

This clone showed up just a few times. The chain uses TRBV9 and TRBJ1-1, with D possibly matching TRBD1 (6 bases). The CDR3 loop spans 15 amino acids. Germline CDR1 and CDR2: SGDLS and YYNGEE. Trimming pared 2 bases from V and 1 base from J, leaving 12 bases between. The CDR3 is CASSVSGAQNTEAFF. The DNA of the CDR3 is TGTGCCAGCAGCGTTTCAGGGGCCCAGAACACTGAAGCTTTCTTT.

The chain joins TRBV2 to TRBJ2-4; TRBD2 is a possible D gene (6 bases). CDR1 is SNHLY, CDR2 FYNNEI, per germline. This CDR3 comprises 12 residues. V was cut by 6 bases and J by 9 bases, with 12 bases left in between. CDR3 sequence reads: CASRPTEGIQYF. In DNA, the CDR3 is TGTGCCAGCAGACCGACGGAGGGCATTCAGTACTTC.

The CDR3 reads CASRGHLSNQPQHF. The DNA for the CDR3 is TGTGCCAGCAGAGGACATCTTAGCAATCAGCCCCAGCATTTT. The chain is built from TRBV6-1 and TRBJ1-5; a possible D gene is TRBD1 (5 bases). The V end lost 6 bases, the J end lost 0 bases, and 9 bases lay between the germline ends. Per the germline V gene, CDR1 is MNHNS and CDR2 is SASEGT. The CDR3 is 14 amino acids.

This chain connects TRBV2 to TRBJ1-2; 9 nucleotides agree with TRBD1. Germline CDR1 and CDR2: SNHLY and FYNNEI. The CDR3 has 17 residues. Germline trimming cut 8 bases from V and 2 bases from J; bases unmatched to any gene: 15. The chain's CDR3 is CASPFRTGANPNYGYTF. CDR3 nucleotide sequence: TGTGCCAGCCCCTTCAGGACAGGGGCCAATCCCAACTATGGCTACACCTTC.

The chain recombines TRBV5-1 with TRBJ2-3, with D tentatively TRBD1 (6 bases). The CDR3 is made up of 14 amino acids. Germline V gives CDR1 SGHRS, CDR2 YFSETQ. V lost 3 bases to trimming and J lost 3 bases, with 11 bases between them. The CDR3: CASSSYRETDTQYF. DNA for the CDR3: TGCGCCAGCAGCTCCTACAGGGAGACAGATACGCAGTATTTT.

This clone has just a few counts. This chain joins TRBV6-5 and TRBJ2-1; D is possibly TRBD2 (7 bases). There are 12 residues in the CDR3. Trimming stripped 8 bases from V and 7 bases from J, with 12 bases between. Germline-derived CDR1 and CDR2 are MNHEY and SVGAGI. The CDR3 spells CASGGARNEQFF. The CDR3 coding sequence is TGTGCCAGCGGGGGGGCCCGTAATGAGCAGTTCTTC.

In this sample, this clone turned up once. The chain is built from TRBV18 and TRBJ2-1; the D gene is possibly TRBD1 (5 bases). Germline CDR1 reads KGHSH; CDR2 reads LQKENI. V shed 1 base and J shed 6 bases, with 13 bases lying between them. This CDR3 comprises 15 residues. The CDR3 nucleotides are TGTGCCAGCTCACCACGGACGGACAAGATCAATGAGCAGTTCTTC. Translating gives CASSPRTDKINEQFF.

The CDR3 loop reads CASSPLAGGLDNEQFF. CDR3 bases: TGCGCCAGCAGCCCACTAGCGGGGGGCCTCGACAATGAGCAGTTCTTC. V and J are TRBV5-1 and TRBJ2-1; TRBD2 agrees at 12 bases. The CDR3 has 16 residues. Trimming removed 4 bases from V and 5 bases from J; junction bases left unmatched: 7. Germline V gives CDR1 SGHRS, CDR2 YFSETQ.

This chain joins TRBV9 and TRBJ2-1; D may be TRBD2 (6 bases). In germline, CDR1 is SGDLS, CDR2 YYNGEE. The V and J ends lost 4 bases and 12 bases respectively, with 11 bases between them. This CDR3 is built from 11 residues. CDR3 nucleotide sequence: TGTGCCAGCAGCTCCGGGACTTGGCAGTTCTTC. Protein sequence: CASSSGTWQFF. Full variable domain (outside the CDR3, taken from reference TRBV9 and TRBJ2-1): DSGVTQTPKHLITATGQRVTLRCSPRSGDLSVYWYQQSLDQGLQFLIQYYNGEERAKGNILERFSAQQFPDLHSELNLSSLELGDSALYFCASSSGTWQFFGPGTRLTVL.

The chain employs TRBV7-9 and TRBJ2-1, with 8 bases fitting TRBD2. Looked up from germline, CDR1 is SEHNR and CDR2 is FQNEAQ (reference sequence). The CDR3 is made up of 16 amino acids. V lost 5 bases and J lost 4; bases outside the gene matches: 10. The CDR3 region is CASSKTEREPYNEQFF. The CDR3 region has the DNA TGTGCCAGCAGCAAAACCGAGCGGGAGCCATACAATGAGCAGTTCTTC.

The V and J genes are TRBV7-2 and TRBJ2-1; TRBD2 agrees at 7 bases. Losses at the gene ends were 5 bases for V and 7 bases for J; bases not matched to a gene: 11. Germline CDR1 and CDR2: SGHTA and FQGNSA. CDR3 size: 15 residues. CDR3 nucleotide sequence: TGTGCCAGCAGCAACGGACTAGTTGGTCGGAATGAGCAGTTCTTC. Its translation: CASSNGLVGRNEQFF.

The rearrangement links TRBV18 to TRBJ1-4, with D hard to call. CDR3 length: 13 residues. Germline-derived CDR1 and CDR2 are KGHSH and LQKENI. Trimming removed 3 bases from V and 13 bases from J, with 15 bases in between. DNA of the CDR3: TGTGCCAGCTCACCGCTACGCCTTGTTGGACTGTTTTTT. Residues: CASSPLRLVGLFF.

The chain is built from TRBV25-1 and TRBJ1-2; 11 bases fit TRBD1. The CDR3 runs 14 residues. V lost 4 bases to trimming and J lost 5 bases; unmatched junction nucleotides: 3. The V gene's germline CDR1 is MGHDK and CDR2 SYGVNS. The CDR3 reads CASSGGQGGYGYTF. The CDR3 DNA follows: TGTGCCAGCAGTGGGGGACAGGGGGGATATGGCTACACCTTC.

CDR3 residues: CASSENRHGVAYEQYF. For the CDR3, the DNA is TGCGCCAGCAGTGAGAATCGCCACGGAGTCGCCTACGAGCAGTACTTC. The chain employs TRBV10-2 and TRBJ2-7; D call uncertain. The CDR3 extends over 16 amino acids. Trimming shortened V by 2 bases and J by 2 bases, and 16 bases separated the two germline ends. Germline-derived CDR1 and CDR2 are WSHSY and SAAADI.

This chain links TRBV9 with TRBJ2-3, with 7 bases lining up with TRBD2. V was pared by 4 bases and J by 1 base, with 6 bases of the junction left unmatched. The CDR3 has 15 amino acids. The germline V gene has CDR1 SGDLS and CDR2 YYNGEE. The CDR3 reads CASSLWGGGTDTQYF. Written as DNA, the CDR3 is TGTGCCAGCAGCTTATGGGGGGGAGGCACAGATACGCAGTATTTT.

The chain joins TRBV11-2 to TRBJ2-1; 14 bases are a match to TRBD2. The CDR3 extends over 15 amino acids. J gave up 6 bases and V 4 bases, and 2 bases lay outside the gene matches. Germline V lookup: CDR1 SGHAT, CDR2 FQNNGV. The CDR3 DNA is TGTGCCAGCAGCTCTGGGACTAGCGGGAGCAATGAGCAGTTCTTC. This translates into CASSSGTSGSNEQFF.

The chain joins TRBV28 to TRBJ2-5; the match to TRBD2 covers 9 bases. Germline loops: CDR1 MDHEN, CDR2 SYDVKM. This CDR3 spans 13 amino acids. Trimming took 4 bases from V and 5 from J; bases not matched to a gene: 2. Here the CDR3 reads CASSWTSVETQYF. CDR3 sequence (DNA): TGTGCCAGCAGTTGGACTAGCGTCGAGACCCAGTACTTC.

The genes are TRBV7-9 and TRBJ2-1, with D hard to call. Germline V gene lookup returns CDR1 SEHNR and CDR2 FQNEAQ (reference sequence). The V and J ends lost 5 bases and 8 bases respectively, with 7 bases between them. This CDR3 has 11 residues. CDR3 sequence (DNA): TGTGCCAGCAGCCTGTCGTATGAGCAGTTCTTC. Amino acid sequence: CASSLSYEQFF.

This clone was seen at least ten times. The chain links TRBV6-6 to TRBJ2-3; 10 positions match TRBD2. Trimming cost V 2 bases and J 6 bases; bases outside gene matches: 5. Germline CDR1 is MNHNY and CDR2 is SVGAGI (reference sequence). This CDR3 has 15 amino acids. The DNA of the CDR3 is TGTGCCAGCAGTTACGAAAGCGGGGGGGCGGATACGCAGTATTTT. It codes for CASSYESGGADTQYF.

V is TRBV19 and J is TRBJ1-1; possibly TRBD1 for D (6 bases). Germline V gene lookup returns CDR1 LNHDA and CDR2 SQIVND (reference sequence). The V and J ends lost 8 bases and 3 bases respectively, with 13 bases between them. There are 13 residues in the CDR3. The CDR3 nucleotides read TGTGCCAGTCATGGGACAACCCACACTGAAGCTTTCTTT. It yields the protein CASHGTTHTEAFF.

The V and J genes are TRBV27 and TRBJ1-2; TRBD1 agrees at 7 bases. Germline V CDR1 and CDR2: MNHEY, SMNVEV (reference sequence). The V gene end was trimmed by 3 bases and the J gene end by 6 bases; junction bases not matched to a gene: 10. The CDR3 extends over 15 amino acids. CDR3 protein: CASSFQGDLKDGYTF. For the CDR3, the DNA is TGTGCCAGCAGTTTTCAGGGGGACTTGAAAGATGGCTACACCTTC.